This record looks at one TCR beta chain sequence and its context. Its antigen is unknown. This record comes from a study of T cell responses to AZD1222 COVID-19 vaccine. Study-level points and caveats: Regions left unmutated in variants are reportedly the target of nearly half of spike-specific TCRs. Once two AZD1222 doses were given, Spike-specific TCR breadth and depth went up. Dominant at 160-218 and 743-854, vaccine-associated CD4 TCRs also spanned spike.

Germline lookup yields CDR1 SGHAT and CDR2 FQNNGV. The CDR3 has 13 residues. Trimming removed 5 bases at V and 12 bases at J, with 19 bases between. The assay was immunoSEQ multiplex PCR, and TCRdb's table has in-frame clones only and misses some. This sample has 100,000 to 150,000 clones, with approximately 85% found just once. This chain uses TRBV11-2 with TRBJ1-1, with D possibly matching TRBD1 (5 bases). This TCR came from an adult who received the AZD1222 COVID-19 vaccine. The source was peripheral blood, collected 28 days after the second AZD1222 dose. CDR3 in DNA: TGTGCCAGCAGCCCTACGTCGGGGGTTCCCCCTTTCTTT. Amino acid sequence: CASSPTSGVPPFF.